A selection of T cell receptor beta chains follows, all from one sample in a study of cytomegalovirus exposure and HLA in healthy donors. Sequencing used immunoSEQ multiplex PCR; TCRdb keeps in-frame clones, though not all of them. The sample records some 110,000 clones, 73% being singletons. Sequences were obtained from PBMCs. The receptors originated from a young woman in good health and CMV-seronegative. Each CDR3 is given with its conserved first and last residue. The D gene is left open where the match is weak. Size tells how often a clone was seen (once, few, many) or the class of an expanded clone, and some rows leave it out.

- TRBJ1-5 - TRBV7-2 CASSQTLSNQPQHF TGTGCCAGCAGCCAGACACTTAGCAATCAGCCCCAGCATTTT
- TRBJ2-5 - TRBV6-6 CASRTGTGQETQYF TGTGCCAGCAGAACAGGGACGGGCCAAGAGACCCAGTACTTC
few TRBJ2-3 TRBD2 TRBV5-8 CASSLGLAGGTDTQYF TGTGCCAGCAGCTTGGGGCTAGCGGGAGGCACAGATACGCAGTATTTT
few TRBJ1-2 - TRBV25-1 CASSQRTDGYTF TGTGCCAGCAGTCAAAGGACAGATGGCTACACCTTC
- TRBJ1-4 - TRBV18 CASSLGRDEKLFF TGTGCCAGCTCTCTCGGGCGGGACGAAAAACTGTTTTTT
- TRBJ1-3 TRBD1 TRBV15 CATSRDTGTANTIYF TGTGCCACCAGCAGAGATACCGGGACAGCGAACACCATATATTTT
few TRBJ1-1 - TRBV18 CASSPRENTEAFF TGTGCCAGCTCCCCCAGGGAGAACACTGAAGCTTTCTTT
few TRBJ2-1 TRBD2 TRBV30 CAWSNSRLAGGYEQFF TGTGCCTGGAGTAACTCACGACTAGCGGGGGGATATGAGCAGTTCTTC
few TRBJ1-1 TRBD1 TRBV2 CASSPGGTENTEAFF TGTGCCAGCAGTCCAGGGGGCACCGAGAACACTGAAGCTTTCTTT
- TRBJ1-2 - TRBV4-3 CASSQEQGHGYTF TGCGCCAGCAGCCAAGAACAGGGACATGGCTACACCTTC
few TRBJ2-2 TRBD2 TRBV9 CASSVSPGRGGTGELFF TGTGCCAGCAGCGTTAGTCCCGGGAGGGGCGGCACCGGGGAGCTGTTTTTT
- TRBJ2-7 - TRBV29-1 CSVALLGAEQYF TGCAGCGTTGCCCTACTAGGAGCCGAGCAGTACTTC
few TRBJ2-5 TRBD2 TRBV9 CASSVGSGGQETQYF TGTGCCAGCAGCGTAGGTAGCGGGGGACAAGAGACCCAGTACTTC
- TRBJ2-7 - TRBV5-4 CASSLDNYEQYF TGTGCCAGCAGCTTGGACAACTACGAGCAGTACTTC
- TRBJ1-3 - TRBV7-2 CASSSRVSSGNTIYF TGTGCCAGCAGCTCCCGGGTGAGCTCTGGAAACACCATATATTTT
- TRBJ1-5 - TRBV29-1 CSVAQGPSNQPQHF TGCAGCGTTGCCCAGGGTCCCAGCAATCAGCCCCAGCATTTT
- TRBJ1-5 TRBD1 TRBV5-6 CASSFGQGLNQPQHF TGTGCCAGCAGCTTCGGACAGGGCCTCAATCAGCCCCAGCATTTT
- TRBJ2-3 - TRBV5-1 CASSAGTGLSADTQYF TGCGCCAGCAGCGCGGGGACGGGACTTTCAGCAGATACGCAGTATTTT
- TRBJ1-2 - TRBV27 CASRRFGGYTF TGTGCCAGCAGGCGGTTTGGTGGCTACACCTTC
- TRBJ1-2 - TRBV27 CASRLHREDYGYTF TGTGCCAGCAGACTACACAGGGAAGACTATGGCTACACCTTC
- TRBJ2-7 - TRBV5-1 CASSLLPGDDEQYF TGCGCCAGCAGCTTGCTCCCGGGGGACGACGAGCAGTACTTC
- TRBJ2-1 - TRBV5-1 CASSLIPGVDEQFF TGCGCCAGCAGCTTGATCCCAGGGGTTGATGAGCAGTTCTTC
once TRBJ2-2 TRBD2 TRBV29-1 CSVGRSGGTGELFF TGCAGCGTTGGACGGTCGGGAGGAACCGGGGAGCTGTTTTTT
- TRBJ2-5 TRBD2 TRBV19 CASTPGLAGGPVETQYF TGTGCCAGTACCCCAGGCCTAGCGGGAGGGCCAGTAGAGACCCAGTACTTC
- TRBJ2-1 TRBD2 TRBV6-1 CASSGLAGPYNEQFF TGTGCCAGCAGTGGCCTAGCGGGGCCGTACAATGAGCAGTTCTTC
- TRBJ2-1 TRBD2 TRBV4-1 CASSQDRLAGVYNEQFF TGCGCCAGCAGCCAAGATCGTCTAGCGGGAGTGTACAATGAGCAGTTCTTC
- TRBJ2-5 - TRBV30 CAWSVGWETQYF TGTGCCTGGAGTGTCGGGTGGGAGACCCAGTACTTC
- TRBJ1-1 - TRBV6-6 CASRLTGGTEAFF TGTGCCAGCAGGCTGACAGGCGGGACTGAAGCTTTCTTT
few TRBJ2-7 - TRBV5-1 CASSLGGGYGADEQYF TGCGCCAGCAGCTTGGGCGGCGGATATGGCGCGGACGAGCAGTACTTC
- TRBJ1-2 - TRBV25-1 CASSGGLSGYTF TGTGCCAGCAGTGGGGGCCTCAGTGGCTACACCTTC
- TRBJ2-7 TRBD1 TRBV7-9 CASEGAPDEQYF TGTGCCAGCGAGGGGGCCCCAGACGAGCAGTACTTC
few TRBJ2-7 TRBD1 TRBV6-5 CASSYSWTGTYEQYF TGTGCCAGCAGTTACTCTTGGACAGGGACCTACGAGCAGTACTTC
- TRBJ2-3 - TRBV27 CASSLRQGYSDTQYF TGTGCCAGCAGTTTAAGGCAGGGTTATAGTGATACGCAGTATTTT
- TRBJ1-5 TRBD1 TRBV5-8 CASSPGQVTEQPQHF TGTGCCAGCAGCCCGGGACAGGTTACAGAGCAGCCCCAGCATTTT
- TRBJ1-1 - TRBV5-5 CASSFTRRDTEAFF TGTGCCAGCAGCTTTACCCGCCGGGACACTGAAGCTTTCTTT
- TRBJ2-5 - TRBV29-1 CSVVGQARQETQYF TGCAGCGTTGTGGGGCAGGCCCGTCAAGAGACCCAGTACTTC
- TRBJ1-6 TRBD1 TRBV30 CAWSVLDRGDSPLHF TGTGCCTGGAGTGTACTGGACAGGGGGGATTCACCCCTCCACTTT
- TRBJ2-7 TRBD1 TRBV4-1 CASSQDGTGYEQYF TGCGCCAGCAGCCAAGATGGGACAGGCTACGAGCAGTACTTC
- TRBJ2-3 TRBD2 TRBV5-1 CASSLGASGSTDTQYF TGCGCCAGCAGCTTGGGCGCTAGCGGTAGCACAGATACGCAGTATTTT
- TRBJ1-2 TRBD1 TRBV7-2 CASSARTGENYGYTF TGTGCCAGCAGCGCCCGAACAGGGGAAAACTATGGCTACACCTTC
few TRBJ2-3 - TRBV6-5 CAVGTDSDTQYF TGTGCCGTCGGGACTGACTCAGATACGCAGTATTTT
few TRBJ1-4 TRBD1 TRBV2 CASSGQGLTNEKLFF TGTGCCAGCAGCGGACAGGGGCTGACTAATGAAAAACTGTTTTTT
- TRBJ1-1 - TRBV7-5 CARSSCGIMNTEAFF TGTGCCAGAAGCTCCTGCGGAATCATGAACACTGAAGCTTTCTTT
- TRBJ1-5 - TRBV21-1 CASSQRGSNQPQHF TGTGCCAGCAGCCAAAGGGGGAGCAATCAGCCCCAGCATTTT
- TRBJ1-1 - TRBV10-3 CATGQSYTEAFF TGTGCCACCGGACAGTCATACACTGAAGCTTTCTTT